A single sample gave rise to the 32 T cell receptor beta chains below, sequenced in a study of vaccination effects on CD4 cells after COVID-19. Antigen-specific CD4+ T cells were expanded (with viral peptide pools) by the ViraFEST assay ahead of sequencing. With roughly nine days of culture completed, CD4+ T cells were isolated. Nucleocapsid antibody tests were negative, and the vaccine recipients had no prior SARS-CoV-2 infection. Antigens for these TCRs are unknown. The repertoire was sequenced with immunoSEQ multiplex PCR; TCRdb's copy has only in-frame clones and lacks some. The data show 65,000 to 90,000 clones, about four fifths seen once. Sequencing was performed on CD4+ T cells from PBMCs cultured with SARS-CoV-2 spike peptides, taken before COVID-19 vaccination. The receptors were gathered from a human donor who received a COVID-19 vaccine.

This chain connects TRBV5-1 to TRBJ2-2, with no clear D. The length of the CDR3 is 15 residues. Germline V gives CDR1 SGHRS, CDR2 YFSETQ. V lost 2 bases and J 2 bases, leaving 10 bases between the germline ends. The CDR3 DNA reads TGCGCCAGCAGCTTCTCGCGGATTAACACCGGGGAGCTGTTTTTT. This encodes CASSFSRINTGELFF.

This chain connects TRBV29-1 to TRBJ1-2, with D hard to call. Between the trimmed V and J ends, which lost 6 bases and 2 bases, there was a span of 13 bases. CDR3 length: 13 amino acids. Germline V gives CDR1 SQVTM, CDR2 ANQGSEA. CDR3 DNA: TGCAGCGTGGCCACCGACGGAAACTATGGCTACACCTTC. Translation: CSVATDGNYGYTF.

The CDR3 coding sequence is TGTGCCAGCAGCCCCTCCATGACCGGGGAGCTGTTTTTT. As protein: CASSPSMTGELFF. This sequence joins TRBV14 and TRBJ2-2, with no clear D. This CDR3 is built from 13 residues. Trimming pared 4 bases from V and 5 bases from J, leaving 8 bases between. Germline V lookup: CDR1 SGHDN, CDR2 FVKESK.

The count of this clone is one. This sequence joins TRBV7-3 and TRBJ1-2; a possible D gene is TRBD1 (5 bases). The CDR3 is 13 residues long. With 3 bases removed from V and 8 bases from J, the gap between germline ends came to 13 bases. Germline values: CDR1 SGHTA, CDR2 FQGTGA. CDR3 sequence: CASSLRGDGGYTF. CDR3 DNA sequence: TGTGCCAGCAGCTTGAGGGGTGATGGAGGCTACACCTTC.

The chain employs TRBV6-1 and TRBJ1-6; 8 bases line up with TRBD1. The ends lost 2 bases at V and 7 bases at J; junction bases unmatched: 19. Germline-derived CDR1 and CDR2 are MNHNS and SASEGT. The CDR3 contains 20 residues. The CDR3 DNA reads as TGTGCCAGCAGTGAAAGTATTGGTGGACAGGGCTTCGTGAGGAATTCACCCCTCCACTTT. Translation gives CASSESIGGQGFVRNSPLHF.

This clone is a singleton in its sample. This chain connects TRBV11-3 to TRBJ2-7; D ambiguous. V lost 3 bases and J 3 bases, leaving 9 bases between the germline ends. The CDR3 sequence is 13 residues long. CDR1 is SGHNT, CDR2 YENEEA, per germline. The CDR3 nucleotides are TGTGCCAGCAGCTTTCCGATACGCTACGAGCAGTACGTC. Its protein is CASSFPIRYEQYV.

The chain combines TRBV4-1 with TRBJ1-1; D might be TRBD1 (5 bases). The length of the CDR3 is 15 residues. Deletions cut 1 base from V and 1 base from J, with 10 bases between. The V gene's germline CDR1 is MGHRA and CDR2 YSYEKL. DNA of the CDR3: TGCGCCAGCAGCCAAGTCCGGGACGCGAACACTGAAGCTTTCTTT. Translating it yields CASSQVRDANTEAFF.

This clone was observed a few times. V usage is TRBV27 and J usage is TRBJ1-5, with a possible D match to TRBD1 (6 bases). The CDR3 contains 13 residues. In germline, CDR1 is MNHEY, CDR2 SMNVEV (reference sequence). V gave up 4 bases and J gave up 2 bases, with 6 bases separating them. The chain's CDR3 is CASSSGGNQPQHF. CDR3 sequence (DNA): TGTGCCAGCAGTTCAGGGGGCAATCAGCCCCAGCATTTT.

This chain joins TRBV7-8 and TRBJ2-7; D possibly corresponds to TRBD1 (5 bases). Germline V gives CDR1 SGHVS, CDR2 FQNEAQ. CDR3 size: 13 residues. Trimming took 2 bases from V and 7 from J, leaving 12 bases between them. The CDR3 protein is CASSLSGAGEQYV. CDR3 nucleotides: TGTGCCAGCAGCTTATCTGGGGCAGGGGAGCAGTACGTC.

This clone was counted between two and nine times. V usage is TRBV7-9 and J usage is TRBJ2-7; D gene ambiguous. The length of the CDR3 is 12 residues. The V end was cut by 1 base, the J end by 5 bases, with 6 bases between. Germline V lookup: CDR1 SEHNR, CDR2 FQNEAQ (reference sequence). In DNA, the CDR3 is TGTGCCAGCAGCTTAGTGGGCGACGAGCAGTACGTC. This encodes CASSLVGDEQYV.

The chain combines TRBV4-1 with TRBJ1-5, with 7 bases aligning to TRBD1. Germline lookup yields CDR1 MGHRA and CDR2 YSYEKL. The ends lost 2 bases at V and 7 bases at J; junction bases unmatched: 5. The CDR3 has 14 residues. The CDR3 reads CASSQNRGEQPQHF. The CDR3 DNA is TGCGCCAGCAGCCAAAACAGGGGCGAGCAGCCCCAGCATTTT.

The DNA of the CDR3 is TGTGCCAGCCAGACAGGGGTGAATCAGCCCCAGCATTTT. Amino acids: CASQTGVNQPQHF. The chain combines TRBV6-5 with TRBJ1-5; 8 bases agree with TRBD1. Trimming at V came to 8 bases and at J to 4 bases, leaving 4 bases not matched to a gene. CDR3 length: 13 amino acids. CDR1 MNHEY and CDR2 SVGAGI come from the germline V gene.

This clone was recorded only once. The J gene is TRBJ2-5, the V gene TRBV5-5, with 10 nucleotides matching TRBD2. The J segment lost 2 bases and the V segment lost 3 bases, leaving 7 bases of the junction unmatched. The CDR3 contains 16 residues. Germline values: CDR1 SGHKS, CDR2 YYEKEE (reference sequence). CDR3 nucleotide sequence: TGTGCCAGCAGCTCAATAGCGGGGGGAGTACAAGAGACCCAGTACTTC. This translates into CASSSIAGGVQETQYF.

This chain uses TRBV27 with TRBJ1-1; 8 positions match TRBD1. The CDR3 consists of 21 residues. V dropped 5 bases and J dropped 3; count of bases not matched to a gene: 26. From germline, CDR1 is MNHEY and CDR2 SMNVEV (reference sequence). The CDR3 DNA follows: TGTGCCAGCAGTATACCGCACGCCGAGGACAGGGATCTACCAGTAGACACTGAAGCTTTCTTT. This translates into CASSIPHAEDRDLPVDTEAFF.

The rearrangement links TRBV19 to TRBJ1-2; no firm D call. Germline CDR1 LNHDA, CDR2 SQIVND (reference sequence). Deletions cut 6 bases from V and 9 bases from J, with 11 bases between. The CDR3 covers 11 residues. Here the CDR3 DNA reads TGTGCCAGTAGCCAAGGGTTGCGCTACACCTTC. Translation gives CASSQGLRYTF.

The chain uses TRBV5-1 and TRBJ2-1, with 7 bases aligning to TRBD1. Germline V gene data show CDR1 as SGHRS and CDR2 as YFSETQ. This CDR3 spans 14 amino acids. With 4 bases clipped from V and 8 bases from J, the junction kept 9 bases outside the gene matches. CDR3 protein: CASSPQTGTDEQFF. The CDR3 DNA follows: TGCGCCAGCAGCCCGCAGACAGGGACAGATGAGCAGTTCTTC.

The rearrangement links TRBV10-1 to TRBJ2-3; perhaps TRBD2 as D (7 bases). Germline CDR1 is WNHNN and CDR2 is SYGVQD (reference sequence). CDR3 length: 15 amino acids. V was clipped by 0 bases and J by 7 bases, with 14 bases between them. The CDR3, as DNA: TGCGCCAGCAGTGAGTCTGGGGGGGGCCGATATACGCAGTATTTT. It specifies CASSESGGGRYTQYF.

The chain recombines TRBV12-5 with TRBJ1-3; D uncertain. The CDR3 runs to 16 residues. V was pared by 5 bases and J by 0 bases, with 14 bases between. Germline V gene data show CDR1 as LGHNT and CDR2 as FRNRAP. The CDR3 nucleotides are TGTGCTAGTGGTGGACTCGCGGGTTCCTCTGGAAACACCATATATTTT. Protein sequence: CASGGLAGSSGNTIYF.

The chain couples TRBV5-1 to TRBJ2-5; D gene ambiguous. Germline V gene lookup returns CDR1 SGHRS and CDR2 YFSETQ. Between the trimmed V and J ends, which lost 5 bases and 5 bases, there was a span of 10 bases. CDR3 size: 12 residues. The CDR3 spells CASRERTETQYF. The CDR3 DNA follows: TGCGCCAGCAGAGAAAGGACGGAGACCCAGTACTTC.

The chain couples TRBV7-3 to TRBJ2-7, with D perhaps TRBD2 (5 bases). This CDR3 is 13 amino acids long. Trimming left V 4 bases short and J 7 bases short, with 14 bases between. Per germline, CDR1 SGHTA and CDR2 FQGTGA. The CDR3 nucleotides read TGTGCCAGCAGCTCCAGCCCGGGGTGGGAGCAGTACGTC. Its protein is CASSSSPGWEQYV.

The chain links TRBV5-1 to TRBJ1-4; D unclear. CDR1 is SGHRS and CDR2 is YFSETQ in the germline V gene. The V end lost 9 bases, the J end lost 2 bases, and 11 bases lay between the germline ends. The CDR3 has 13 residues. CDR3 nucleotide sequence: TGCGCCACCAGGTCTTCTACTAATGAAAAACTGTTTTTT. Residues: CATRSSTNEKLFF.

This clone turned up a few times. The gene calls are TRBV5-1 and TRBJ1-2; D gene ambiguous. Trimming stripped 4 bases from V and 6 bases from J, with 28 bases between. Germline lookup yields CDR1 SGHRS and CDR2 YFSETQ. The CDR3 covers 18 residues. The CDR3 DNA reads as TGCGCCAGCAGCCGCACTCTCCGGGGAACGGGCCAGGCGGATGGCTACACCTTC. Protein sequence: CASSRTLRGTGQADGYTF.

The chain uses TRBV19 and TRBJ2-1, with TRBD1 as a possible D gene (6 bases). Trimming removed 2 bases from V and 1 base from J, with 9 bases in between. The CDR3 extends over 15 amino acids. CDR1 and CDR2 (germline): LNHDA, SQIVND (reference sequence). CDR3 in DNA: TGTGCCAGTAGTATACCCAGGGGTTCCTACAATGAGCAGTTCTTC. The encoded protein is CASSIPRGSYNEQFF. The full variable domain, its missing parts supplied by reference TRBV19 and TRBJ2-1, is DGGITQSPKYLFRKEGQNVTLSCEQNLNHDAMYWYRQDPGQGLRLIYYSQIVNDFQKGDIAEGYSVSREKKESFPLTVTSAQKNPTAFYLCASSIPRGSYNEQFFGPGTRLTVL.

The J gene is TRBJ2-7, the V gene TRBV19; 8 bases match TRBD1. In germline, CDR1 is LNHDA, CDR2 SQIVND (reference sequence). The ends lost 2 bases at V and 2 bases at J; junction bases unmatched: 2. This CDR3 has 14 amino acids. Here the CDR3 reads CASSIKTGAYEQYV. CDR3 DNA sequence: TGTGCCAGTAGTATAAAGACAGGGGCCTACGAGCAGTACGTC.

The rearrangement links TRBV11-1 to TRBJ1-2; D gene uncertain. Germline V gives CDR1 SGHAT, CDR2 FQDESV (reference sequence). The CDR3 is 14 amino acids. V was pared by 3 bases and J by 8 bases, with 16 bases between. The CDR3 DNA is TGTGCCAGCAGCTTTGATCCGGGAGGAGGGGGCTACACCTTC. Residues: CASSFDPGGGGYTF.

The rearrangement links TRBV13 to TRBJ1-3, with D uncertain. Germline lookup yields CDR1 PRHDT and CDR2 FYEKMQ (reference sequence). The length of the CDR3 is 13 residues. Trimming left V 8 bases short and J 3 bases short, with 11 bases between. The CDR3 is CASGRTVGNTIYF. For the CDR3, the DNA is TGTGCCAGCGGAAGAACAGTTGGAAACACCATATATTTT.

This clone was observed a few times. The V call is TRBV2, the J call TRBJ1-1, with 8 bases matching TRBD1. The CDR3 has 15 amino acids. The germline gives CDR1 SNHLY, CDR2 FYNNEI. J gave up 1 base and V 7 bases, and 8 bases lay outside the gene matches. This CDR3 is CASIPGGIRNTEAFF. CDR3 bases: TGTGCCAGCATCCCAGGGGGCATTCGGAACACTGAAGCTTTCTTT.

The genes are TRBV25-1 and TRBJ2-2, with 8 bases identical to TRBD1. J was trimmed by 2 bases and V by 6 bases; bases with no gene match: 5. The length of the CDR3 is 15 residues. Germline V gene sequence: CDR1 MGHDK, CDR2 SYGVNS. The CDR3 bases are TGTGCCAGCAGAGCCGGGACAGGTAACACCGGGGAGCTGTTTTTT. The encoded protein is CASRAGTGNTGELFF.

V is TRBV11-2 and J is TRBJ1-6, with D uncertain. Germline CDR1 SGHAT, CDR2 FQNNGV. The CDR3 length is 14 residues. Between the trimmed V and J ends, which lost 1 base and 4 bases, there was a span of 5 bases. CDR3 sequence reads: CASSLAPYNSPLHF. The CDR3 DNA sequence: TGTGCCAGCAGCTTAGCTCCTTATAATTCACCCCTCCACTTT.

This rearrangement joins TRBV9 to TRBJ1-1; tentatively, D is TRBD1 (6 bases). The length of the CDR3 is 15 residues. V lost 4 bases and J lost 1, with 14 bases in between. CDR1 and CDR2 from the germline V gene are SGDLS and YYNGEE. The CDR3 loop is CASSPEAQGNTEAFF. In DNA, the CDR3 is TGTGCCAGCAGCCCTGAGGCACAGGGGAACACTGAAGCTTTCTTT.

The V and J genes are TRBV7-2 and TRBJ2-5; the match to TRBD2 covers 7 bases. J lost 3 bases, V lost 6 bases, and 7 bases had no gene match. Germline CDR1 is SGHTA and CDR2 is FQGNSA. CDR3 length: 14 residues. In DNA, the CDR3 is TGTGCCAGCAGTAGAGGCCGGGAGGAAGAGACCCAGTACTTC. Translation gives CASSRGREEETQYF.

The chain combines TRBV3-1 (or the pseudogene TRBV3-2) with TRBJ2-1; D ambiguous. The CDR3 is 14 residues long. In germline, CDR1 is LGHDT, CDR2 YNNKEL (reference sequence). V lost 3 bases and J lost 0, with 6 bases in between. The CDR3 DNA sequence: TGTGCCAGCAGCCAGGCCCACTCCTACAATGAGCAGTTCTTC. It is translated as CASSQAHSYNEQFF.